One sample yielded the 22 T cell receptor beta chains listed below, sequenced in a study of radiation and T cells in renal cell carcinoma. Measured with immunoSEQ multiplex PCR; TCRdb has only the in-frame clones, and not every one. The sample consists of 150,000 to 200,000 clones, about 85% of them appearing once. The time point is: blood 4 weeks post-SBRT, at nephrectomy. Indicated treatment: 15 Gy SBRT to primary tumor, nephrectomy 4 weeks later. The source was blood, collected from a patient whose treatment included radiotherapy and nephrectomy. These receptors were obtained from a woman between 50 and 59 years old with renal cell carcinoma.

The gene calls are TRBV5-1 and TRBJ1-1; 8 nucleotides align to TRBD1. The junction had 9 bases not matched to a gene; V was cut back by 3 bases and J by 2 bases. Germline values: CDR1 SGHRS, CDR2 YFSETQ. This CDR3 comprises 16 residues. The CDR3 DNA sequence: TGCGCCAGCAGCTCCGGACAGGGTTTAATAAACACTGAAGCTTTCTTT. Its protein is CASSSGQGLINTEAFF.

A note on this clone: The sample has other DNA sequences that encode this CDR3 too. The chain joins TRBV6-6 to TRBJ1-5, with D perhaps TRBD1 (5 bases). CDR3 length equals 14 residues. Between the trimmed V and J ends, which lost 5 bases and 2 bases, there was a span of 10 bases. Germline V gene data show CDR1 as MNHNY and CDR2 as SVGAGI (reference sequence). As DNA, the CDR3 is TGTGCCAGCAGTCCGCGGGGGGGCAATCAGCCCCAGCATTTT. This gives the protein CASSPRGGNQPQHF.

The chain joins TRBV19 to TRBJ1-2; TRBD1 aligns across 8 bases. This CDR3 is 16 amino acids long. The germline V gene encodes CDR1 LNHDA and CDR2 SQIVND (reference sequence). With V trimmed by 5 bases and J by 2 bases, 10 bases remained unmatched. CDR3 nucleotides: TGTGCCAGTAGTTTCTCAGGGACAGGCCGAAACTATGGCTACACCTTC. This gives the protein CASSFSGTGRNYGYTF.

The chain is built from TRBV27 and TRBJ1-5, with unresolved D. The CDR3 has 15 residues. CDR1 is MNHEY and CDR2 is SMNVEV in the germline V gene (reference sequence). V was pared by 3 bases and J by 0 bases, with 9 bases between. The CDR3 loop reads CASSFFGNSNQPQHF. Here the CDR3 DNA reads TGTGCCAGCAGTTTTTTCGGGAATAGCAATCAGCCCCAGCATTTT.

This clone showed up just once. The chain couples TRBV5-4 to TRBJ2-5, with D unresolved. Trimming stripped 4 bases from V and 2 bases from J, with 3 bases between. Germline CDR1 SGHNT, CDR2 YYREEE (reference sequence). CDR3 length equals 11 residues. The CDR3: CASSTQETQYF. In DNA form, the CDR3 reads TGTGCCAGCAGCACACAAGAGACCCAGTACTTC.

CDR3 region: CASSPGTSDLFQETQYF. The DNA of the CDR3 is TGCGCCAGCAGCCCCGGGACTAGCGATCTGTTCCAAGAGACCCAGTACTTC. This rearrangement joins TRBV5-1 to TRBJ2-5; 10 positions agree with TRBD2. CDR1 and CDR2 from the germline V gene are SGHRS and YFSETQ. Germline trimming cut 4 bases from V and 1 base from J; bases unmatched to any gene: 10. CDR3 length: 17 residues.

Concerning this clone itself: One junction end does not reproduce the germline sequence, and a read error may be involved. This sample also contains other DNA sequences that code for the same CDR3. The chain links TRBV25-1 to TRBJ1-1; D is unresolved. Looked up from germline, CDR1 is MGHDK and CDR2 is SYGVNS. The CDR3 is 13 residues long. CDR3 amino acids: CASSEHLNTEAFF. Here the CDR3 DNA reads TGTGCCAGCAGTGAACACCTGAACACTGAGGCTTTCTTT.

V and J are TRBV7-9 and TRBJ1-3, with D possibly matching TRBD1 (5 bases). Trimming took 5 bases from V and 4 from J, leaving 12 bases between them. This CDR3 is built from 14 residues. Germline CDR1 and CDR2: SEHNR and FQNEAQ (reference sequence). The CDR3 protein is CASSLNRGGNTIYF. The CDR3 region has the DNA TGTGCCAGCAGCCTCAACCGGGGCGGAAACACCATATATTTT.

This clone was observed once. The rearrangement uses TRBV19 and TRBJ1-1, with 7 bases that match TRBD1. This CDR3 has 16 residues. Germline V gene lookup returns CDR1 LNHDA and CDR2 SQIVND (reference sequence). J gave up 3 bases and V 0 bases, and 7 bases lay outside the gene matches. This CDR3 reads CASSIEFLGTDTEAFF. The CDR3 coding sequence is TGTGCCAGTAGTATAGAATTTTTGGGGACAGACACTGAAGCTTTCTTT.

The rearrangement joins TRBV9 to TRBJ1-3; 7 bases are shared with TRBD1. The J segment lost 0 bases and the V segment lost 1 base, leaving 7 bases of the junction unmatched. This CDR3 has 17 amino acids. CDR1 is SGDLS, CDR2 YYNGEE, per germline. The CDR3 coding sequence is TGTGCCAGCAGCGTATACGATTCAGGGGGCTCTGGAAACACCATATATTTT. It is translated as CASSVYDSGGSGNTIYF.

The J gene is TRBJ2-7, the V gene TRBV5-4, with TRBD1 matching over 7 bases. This CDR3 has 16 residues. Trimming at V came to 6 bases and at J to 5 bases, leaving 17 bases not matched to a gene. Germline CDR1 SGHNT, CDR2 YYREEE (reference sequence). As DNA, the CDR3 is TGTGCCAGCACCCACTCGATACTTGACAGGGACGACGAGCAGTACTTC. Protein: CASTHSILDRDDEQYF.

The J gene is TRBJ1-3, the V gene TRBV6-6; TRBD1 is a possible D gene (6 bases). Germline V gene lookup returns CDR1 MNHNY and CDR2 SVGAGI (reference sequence). CDR3 size: 13 residues. Trimming took 8 bases from V and 4 from J, leaving 12 bases between them. Here the CDR3 DNA reads TGTGCCAGCCACCGGGGGGCAGGAAACACCATATATTTT. Its translation: CASHRGAGNTIYF.

CDR3 protein: CASSYLFARGGWALHF. Written as DNA, the CDR3 is TGTGCCAGCAGTTACCTCTTTGCCAGGGGGGGGTGGGCCCTCCACTTT. The V gene is TRBV6-5, the J gene TRBJ1-6, with TRBD1 identical over 7 bases. This CDR3 has 16 residues. Germline values: CDR1 MNHEY, CDR2 SVGAGI. V was clipped by 2 bases and J by 14 bases; unmatched bases: 15.

The table lists this clone with a count of one. V and J are TRBV7-9 and TRBJ1-4, with D uncertain. Germline lookup yields CDR1 SEHNR and CDR2 FQNEAQ (reference sequence). V lost 1 base and J lost 7, with 10 bases in between. The CDR3 is made up of 14 amino acids. The CDR3 nucleotides read TGTGCCAGCAGCTTAGGGGCGGCCGCTGAAAAACTGTTTTTT. Translating gives CASSLGAAAEKLFF.

This chain uses TRBV2 with TRBJ1-2; 9 nucleotides match TRBD1. Germline assignment: CDR1 SNHLY and CDR2 FYNNEI. The CDR3 has 16 amino acids. The J segment lost 0 bases and the V segment lost 7 bases, leaving 9 bases of the junction unmatched. For the CDR3, the DNA is TGTGCCAGCACCCGGACAGGGGTTGAATCTAACTATGGCTACACCTTC. Its translation is CASTRTGVESNYGYTF.

This chain links TRBV5-6 with TRBJ1-3, with D perhaps matching TRBD1 (6 bases). This CDR3 has 15 amino acids. Trimming took 4 bases from V and 4 from J, leaving 15 bases between them. CDR1 and CDR2 (germline): SGHDT, YYEEEE. As DNA, the CDR3 is TGTGCCAGCAGCAGAAACAGGGTTCGAGGAAACACCATATATTTT. This encodes CASSRNRVRGNTIYF.

Worth noting for this clone: The same CDR3 arises from other DNA sequences in this sample as well. This chain links TRBV7-2 with TRBJ2-5; unclear D gene. V gave up 3 bases and J gave up 4 bases, with 3 bases separating them. The CDR3 length is 11 residues. Germline V lookup: CDR1 SGHTA, CDR2 FQGNSA. The CDR3 DNA reads as TGTGCCAGCAGCTTGATAGAGACCCAGTACTTC. It codes for CASSLIETQYF.

The gene calls are TRBV19 and TRBJ1-5; TRBD1 agrees at 12 bases. The CDR3 extends over 16 amino acids. After removal of 5 bases from V and 3 bases from J, the junction contained 5 bases not matched to a gene. CDR1 and CDR2 from the germline V gene are LNHDA and SQIVND (reference sequence). CDR3 bases: TGTGCCAGTAGTTACGGGACAGGGGGCAACAATCAGCCCCAGCATTTT. It translates to CASSYGTGGNNQPQHF.

The chain's CDR3 is CASSPGQGEAFF. The CDR3 DNA reads as TGTGCCAGCTCACCTGGGCAGGGGGAAGCTTTCTTT. The rearrangement links TRBV18 to TRBJ1-1; tentatively, D is TRBD1 (6 bases). The germline V gene encodes CDR1 KGHSH and CDR2 LQKENI. The CDR3 consists of 12 residues. The V end was cut by 3 bases, the J end by 8 bases, with 10 bases between.

This chain links TRBV2 with TRBJ2-3; TRBD1 aligns across 8 bases. Unmatched junction bases numbered 10, after V lost 4 bases and J lost 4 bases. Germline-derived CDR1 and CDR2 are SNHLY and FYNNEI. This CDR3 comprises 16 residues. The CDR3 sequence is CASSVRGTGAADTQYF. The CDR3 DNA reads as TGTGCCAGCAGTGTTAGGGGGACAGGTGCTGCAGATACGCAGTATTTT.

The V call is TRBV19, the J call TRBJ1-2, with D tentatively TRBD1 (5 bases). V shed 11 bases and J shed 0 bases, with 10 bases lying between them. Germline V gene data show CDR1 as LNHDA and CDR2 as SQIVND (reference sequence). This CDR3 comprises 12 residues. CDR3 residues: CAVQAPNYGYTF. CDR3 sequence (DNA): TGTGCCGTACAGGCCCCTAACTATGGCTACACCTTC. Drawing the rest from reference TRBV19 and TRBJ1-2, the complete variable domain is DGGITQSPKYLFRKEGQNVTLSCEQNLNHDAMYWYRQDPGQGLRLIYYSQIVNDFQKGDIAEGYSVSREKKESFPLTVTSAQKNPTAFYLCAVQAPNYGYTFGSGTRLTVV.

This clone was seen once. The rearrangement uses TRBV6-5 and TRBJ1-4; 7 nucleotides align to TRBD1. The CDR3 has 14 amino acids. Germline CDR1 and CDR2: MNHEY and SVGAGI. Trimming removed 2 bases from V and 8 bases from J; junction bases left unmatched: 5. DNA for the CDR3: TGTGCCAGCAGTTACGGACAGGAGGGAGAAAAACTGTTTTTT. Protein sequence: CASSYGQEGEKLFF.